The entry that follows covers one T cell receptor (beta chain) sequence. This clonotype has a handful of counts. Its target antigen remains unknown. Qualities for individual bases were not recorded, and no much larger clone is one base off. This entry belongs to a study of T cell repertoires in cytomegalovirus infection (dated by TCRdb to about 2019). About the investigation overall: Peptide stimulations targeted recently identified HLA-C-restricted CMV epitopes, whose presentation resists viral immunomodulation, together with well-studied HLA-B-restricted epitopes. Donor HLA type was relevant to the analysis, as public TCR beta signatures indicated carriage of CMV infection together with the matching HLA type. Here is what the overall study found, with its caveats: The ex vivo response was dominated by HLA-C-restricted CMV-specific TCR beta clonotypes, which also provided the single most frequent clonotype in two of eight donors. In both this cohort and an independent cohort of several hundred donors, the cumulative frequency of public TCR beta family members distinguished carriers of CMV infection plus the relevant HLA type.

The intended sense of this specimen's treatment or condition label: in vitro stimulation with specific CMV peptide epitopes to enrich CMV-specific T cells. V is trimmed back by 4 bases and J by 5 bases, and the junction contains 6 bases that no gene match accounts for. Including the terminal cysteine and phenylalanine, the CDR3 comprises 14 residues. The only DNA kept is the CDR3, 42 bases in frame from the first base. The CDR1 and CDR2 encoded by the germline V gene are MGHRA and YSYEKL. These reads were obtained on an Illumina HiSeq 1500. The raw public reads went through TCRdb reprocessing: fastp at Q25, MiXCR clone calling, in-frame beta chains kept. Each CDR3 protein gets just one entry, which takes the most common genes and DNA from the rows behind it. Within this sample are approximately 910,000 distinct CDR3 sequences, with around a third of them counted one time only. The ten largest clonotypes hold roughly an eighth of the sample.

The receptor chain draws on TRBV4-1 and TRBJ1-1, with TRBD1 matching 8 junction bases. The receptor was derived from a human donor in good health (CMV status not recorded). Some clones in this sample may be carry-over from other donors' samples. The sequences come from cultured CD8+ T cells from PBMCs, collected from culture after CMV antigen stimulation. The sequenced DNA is TGCGCCAGCAGCCGGACGGACAGGGCGACTGAAGCTTTCTTT. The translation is CASSRTDRATEAFF.